In its sample, the clone carrying this TCR beta chain was seen a few times. The antigen is not known. The sample belongs to a study of PD-1 blockade in classical Hodgkin lymphoma. Study conclusions and caveats: Still unresolved is the cause of the repertoire differences, which may be disease activity or prior therapy. Reported findings placed baseline TCR diversity lower in newly diagnosed patients (compared with healthy donors).

Each patient relapsed following autologous stem cell transplantation, and prior brentuximab vedotin exposure differed. After PBMCs were thawed, their CD8+ T cells were isolated by magnetic negative selection. Using immunoSEQ multiplex PCR, the repertoire was profiled, and TCRdb retains in-frame clones only, with some absent. Of about 28,000 clones in the sample, 88% were seen once. There are 15 residues in the CDR3. J gave up 2 bases and V 6 bases, and 6 bases lay outside the gene matches. Germline CDR1 and CDR2: SSHAT and FNYEAQ (reference sequence). Sequences were derived from CD8+ T cells from blood, sampled at baseline. The gene calls are TRBV7-7 and TRBJ2-7; TRBD1 matches 11 bases. This sequence was found in a human donor with classical Hodgkin lymphoma. The CDR3, as DNA: TGTGCCAGCAGATCCGGGACAGGGGGAACCTACGAGCAGTACTTC. Translated, it gives CASRSGTGGTYEQYF.